Shown below are 4 T cell receptor beta chains from a single sample sequenced in a study of T cells after yellow fever vaccination. TCRdb used MiXCR to reprocess the 5' RACE reads, holding one entry per CDR3 protein. The sample holds under 400,000 distinct CDR3 sequences, 9.5% to 13% seen once. The starting material was PBMCs, obtained on the day of the first yellow fever vaccination. These receptors all stem from a man between 18 and 35 years old who received the YFV17D yellow fever vaccine.

The gene calls are TRBV20-1 and TRBJ2-7; no reliable D call. Trimming pared 4 bases from V and 1 base from J, leaving 20 bases between. The CDR3 extends over 16 amino acids. The V gene's germline CDR1 is DFQATT and CDR2 SNEGSKA (reference sequence). The CDR3 reads CSATDTETSQSYEQYF. Written as DNA, the CDR3 is TGCAGTGCTACTGATACCGAGACATCCCAATCCTACGAGCAGTACTTC.

The V gene is TRBV12-3 or TRBV12-4, the J gene TRBJ1-6; TRBD1 might be the D (6 bases). The V end was cut by 6 bases, the J end by 6 bases, with 15 bases between. CDR3 length equals 15 residues. CDR3 sequence reads: CASSINRDGNSPLHF. In DNA, the CDR3 is TGTGCCAGCAGCATTAACAGGGATGGTAATTCACCCCTCCACTTT.

This clonotype has more than one count but fewer than ten. This chain joins TRBV18 and TRBJ2-7; D gene uncertain. Trimming took off 5 bases at V and 3 bases at J, with 11 bases between the two ends. Germline V gene sequence: CDR1 KGHSH, CDR2 LQKENI. This CDR3 region has 13 residues. The CDR3, as DNA: TGTGCCAGCTCAGTCGAGAGTAACTACGAGCAGTACGTC. This gives the protein CASSVESNYEQYV.

V is TRBV5-6 and J is TRBJ2-3; 10 bases agree with TRBD1. The CDR3 contains 15 residues. The germline V gene encodes CDR1 SGHDT and CDR2 YYEEEE. Germline trimming cut 4 bases from V and 6 bases from J; bases unmatched to any gene: 8. This CDR3 is CASSSRDRGMDTQYF. The CDR3 DNA reads as TGTGCCAGCAGCAGCCGGGACAGGGGAATGGATACGCAGTATTTT.